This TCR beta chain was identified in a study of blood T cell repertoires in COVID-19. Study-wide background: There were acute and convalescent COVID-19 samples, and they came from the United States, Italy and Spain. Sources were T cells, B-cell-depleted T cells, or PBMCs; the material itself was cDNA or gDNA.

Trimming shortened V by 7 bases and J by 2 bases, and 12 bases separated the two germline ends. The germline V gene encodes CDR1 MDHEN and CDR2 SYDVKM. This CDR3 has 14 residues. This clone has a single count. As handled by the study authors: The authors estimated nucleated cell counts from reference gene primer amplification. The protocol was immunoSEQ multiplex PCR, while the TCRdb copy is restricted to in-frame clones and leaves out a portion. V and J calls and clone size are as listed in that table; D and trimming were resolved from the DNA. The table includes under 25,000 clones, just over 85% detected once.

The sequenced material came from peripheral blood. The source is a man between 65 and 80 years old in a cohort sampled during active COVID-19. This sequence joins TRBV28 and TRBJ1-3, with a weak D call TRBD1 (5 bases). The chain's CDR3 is CASKVAGTGNTIYF. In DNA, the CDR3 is TGTGCCAGCAAGGTTGCAGGGACTGGAAACACCATATATTTT.